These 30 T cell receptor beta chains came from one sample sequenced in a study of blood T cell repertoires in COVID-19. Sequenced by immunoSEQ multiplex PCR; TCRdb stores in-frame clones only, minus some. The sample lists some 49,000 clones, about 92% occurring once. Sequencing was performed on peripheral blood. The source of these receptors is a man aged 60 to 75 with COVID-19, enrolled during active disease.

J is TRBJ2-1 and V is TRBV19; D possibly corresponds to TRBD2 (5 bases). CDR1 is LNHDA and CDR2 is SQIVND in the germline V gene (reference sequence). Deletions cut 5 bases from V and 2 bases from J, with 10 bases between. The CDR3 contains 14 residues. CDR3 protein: CASSSRVPYNEQFF. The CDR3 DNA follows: TGTGCCAGTAGTTCGCGGGTCCCCTACAATGAGCAGTTCTTC. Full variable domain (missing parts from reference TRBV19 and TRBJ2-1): DGGITQSPKYLFRKEGQNVTLSCEQNLNHDAMYWYRQDPGQGLRLIYYSQIVNDFQKGDIAEGYSVSREKKESFPLTVTSAQKNPTAFYLCASSSRVPYNEQFFGPGTRLTVL.

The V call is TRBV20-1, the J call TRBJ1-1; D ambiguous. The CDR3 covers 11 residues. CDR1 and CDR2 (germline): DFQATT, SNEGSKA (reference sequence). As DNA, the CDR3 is TGCAGCTCGCGGGAGAACACTGAAGCTTTCTTT. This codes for CSSRENTEAFF.

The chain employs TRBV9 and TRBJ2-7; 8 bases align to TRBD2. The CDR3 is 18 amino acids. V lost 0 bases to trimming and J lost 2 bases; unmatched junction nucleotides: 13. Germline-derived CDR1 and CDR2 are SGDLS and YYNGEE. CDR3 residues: CASSVENPGGPITYEQYF. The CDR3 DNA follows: TGTGCCAGCAGCGTAGAAAATCCGGGAGGGCCAATAACCTACGAGCAGTACTTC.

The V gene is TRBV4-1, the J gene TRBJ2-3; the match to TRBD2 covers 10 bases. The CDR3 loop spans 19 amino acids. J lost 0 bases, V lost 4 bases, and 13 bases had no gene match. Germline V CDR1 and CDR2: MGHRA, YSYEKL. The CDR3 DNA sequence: TGCGCCAGCAGCCTAGGGAGTAGCGGGGGGCCAGTTAGCACAGATACGCAGTATTTT. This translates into CASSLGSSGGPVSTDTQYF.

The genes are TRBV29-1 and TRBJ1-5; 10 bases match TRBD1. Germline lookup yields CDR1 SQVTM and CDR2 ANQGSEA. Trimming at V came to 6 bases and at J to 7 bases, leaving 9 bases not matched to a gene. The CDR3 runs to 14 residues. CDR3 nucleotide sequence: TGCAGCGTCCGACAGGGGGCGGAAGGACAGCCCCAGCATTTT. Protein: CSVRQGAEGQPQHF.

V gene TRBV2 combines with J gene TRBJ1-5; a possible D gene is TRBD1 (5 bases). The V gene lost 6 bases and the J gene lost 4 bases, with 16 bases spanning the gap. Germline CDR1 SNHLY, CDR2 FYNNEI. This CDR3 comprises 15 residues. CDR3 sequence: CASSQTGVNNQPQHF. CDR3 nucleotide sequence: TGTGCCAGCAGCCAGACGGGGGTCAATAATCAGCCCCAGCATTTT. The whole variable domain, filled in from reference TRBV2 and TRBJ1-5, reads EPEVTQTPSHQVTQMGQEVILRCVPISNHLYFYWYRQILGQKVEFLVSFYNNEISEKSEIFDDQFSVERPDGSNFTLKIRSTKLEDSAMYFCASSQTGVNNQPQHFGDGTRLSIL.

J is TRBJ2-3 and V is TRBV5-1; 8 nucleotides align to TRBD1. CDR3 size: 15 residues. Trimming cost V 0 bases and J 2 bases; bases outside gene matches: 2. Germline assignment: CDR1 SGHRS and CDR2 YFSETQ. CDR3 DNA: TGCGCCAGCAGCTTGGGACAGGGGCTCACAGATACGCAGTATTTT. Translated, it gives CASSLGQGLTDTQYF. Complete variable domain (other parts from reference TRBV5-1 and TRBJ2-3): KAGVTQTPRYLIKTRGQQVTLSCSPISGHRSVSWYQQTPGQGLQFLFEYFSETQRNKGNFPGRFSGRQFSNSRSEMNVSTLELGDSALYLCASSLGQGLTDTQYFGPGTRLTVL.

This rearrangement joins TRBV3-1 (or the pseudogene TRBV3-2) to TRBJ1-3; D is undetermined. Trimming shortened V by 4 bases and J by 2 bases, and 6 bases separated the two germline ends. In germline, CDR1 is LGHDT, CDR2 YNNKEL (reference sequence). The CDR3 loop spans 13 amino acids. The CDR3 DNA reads TGTGCCAGCAGCCGGCCAGCTGGAAACACCATATATTTT. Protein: CASSRPAGNTIYF.

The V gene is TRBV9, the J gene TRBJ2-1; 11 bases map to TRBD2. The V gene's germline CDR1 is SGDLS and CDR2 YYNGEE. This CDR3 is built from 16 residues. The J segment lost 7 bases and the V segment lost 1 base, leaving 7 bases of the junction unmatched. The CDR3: CASSVSGLAALNEQFF. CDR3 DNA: TGTGCCAGCAGCGTATCGGGACTAGCGGCGTTAAATGAGCAGTTCTTC. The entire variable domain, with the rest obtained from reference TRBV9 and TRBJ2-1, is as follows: DSGVTQTPKHLITATGQRVTLRCSPRSGDLSVYWYQQSLDQGLQFLIQYYNGEERAKGNILERFSAQQFPDLHSELNLSSLELGDSALYFCASSVSGLAALNEQFFGPGTRLTVL.

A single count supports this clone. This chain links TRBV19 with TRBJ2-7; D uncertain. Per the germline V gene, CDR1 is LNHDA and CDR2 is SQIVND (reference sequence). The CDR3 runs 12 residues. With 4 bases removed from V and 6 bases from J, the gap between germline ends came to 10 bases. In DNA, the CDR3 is TGTGCCAGTAGTAGTGCCCCCAGCGAGCAGTACTTC. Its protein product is CASSSAPSEQYF.

The CDR3 DNA is TGTGCCAGCAGCTCCAGAATGGGGTCCAGGGGTGGTGAAAAACTGTTTTTT. Residues: CASSSRMGSRGGEKLFF. The rearrangement links TRBV7-2 to TRBJ1-4; maybe TRBD1 (6 bases). Germline V gives CDR1 SGHTA, CDR2 FQGNSA. The CDR3 loop spans 17 amino acids. Trimming took off 4 bases at V and 7 bases at J, with 22 bases between the two ends.

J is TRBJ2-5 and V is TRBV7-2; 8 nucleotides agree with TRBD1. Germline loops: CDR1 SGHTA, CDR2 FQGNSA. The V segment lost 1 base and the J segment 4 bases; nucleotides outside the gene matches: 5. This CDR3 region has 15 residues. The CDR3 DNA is TGTGCCAGCAGCTTAGGGGATACAGGGGGAGAGACCCAGTACTTC. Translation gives CASSLGDTGGETQYF.

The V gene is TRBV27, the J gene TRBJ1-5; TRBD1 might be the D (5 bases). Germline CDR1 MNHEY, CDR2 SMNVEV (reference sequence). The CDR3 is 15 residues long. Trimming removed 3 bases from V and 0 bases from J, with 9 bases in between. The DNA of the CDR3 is TGTGCCAGCAGTTTCGGGGGGAATAGCAATCAGCCCCAGCATTTT. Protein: CASSFGGNSNQPQHF.

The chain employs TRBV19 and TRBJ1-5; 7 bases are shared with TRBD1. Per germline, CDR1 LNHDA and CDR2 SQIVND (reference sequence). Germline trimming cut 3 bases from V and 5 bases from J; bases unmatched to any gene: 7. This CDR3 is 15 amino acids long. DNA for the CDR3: TGTGCCAGTAGTATCCGGGACAGCCTCGATCAGCCCCAGCATTTT. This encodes CASSIRDSLDQPQHF.

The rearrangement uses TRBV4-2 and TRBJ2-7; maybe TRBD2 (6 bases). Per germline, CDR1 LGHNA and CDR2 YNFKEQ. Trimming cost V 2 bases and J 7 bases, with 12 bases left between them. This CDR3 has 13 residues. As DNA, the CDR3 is TGTGCCAGCAGCCAAACGCGGGGAGAGGAGCAGTACTTC. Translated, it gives CASSQTRGEEQYF.

The CDR3 bases are TGTGCCAGCAGCTTGCGGGGATACTATGGCTACACCTTC. It yields the protein CASSLRGYYGYTF. This chain connects TRBV11-3 to TRBJ1-2; no clear D. V lost 3 bases, J lost 3 bases, and 8 bases lay in between. Per germline, CDR1 SGHNT and CDR2 YENEEA. This CDR3 has 13 residues.

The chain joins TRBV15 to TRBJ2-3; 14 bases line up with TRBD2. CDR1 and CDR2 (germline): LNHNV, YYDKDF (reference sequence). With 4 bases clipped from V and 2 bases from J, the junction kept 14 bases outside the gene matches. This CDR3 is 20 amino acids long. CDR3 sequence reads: CATSTRLAGGTPLITDTQYF. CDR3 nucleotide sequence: TGTGCCACCAGCACCCGACTAGCGGGAGGGACTCCCTTAATCACAGATACGCAGTATTTT.

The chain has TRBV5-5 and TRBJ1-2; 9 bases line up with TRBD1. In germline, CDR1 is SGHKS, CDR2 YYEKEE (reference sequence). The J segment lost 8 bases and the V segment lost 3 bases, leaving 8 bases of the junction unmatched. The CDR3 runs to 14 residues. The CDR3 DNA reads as TGTGCCAGCAGCTGGGACAGGGTAAGCCGGGGCTACACCTTC. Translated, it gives CASSWDRVSRGYTF.

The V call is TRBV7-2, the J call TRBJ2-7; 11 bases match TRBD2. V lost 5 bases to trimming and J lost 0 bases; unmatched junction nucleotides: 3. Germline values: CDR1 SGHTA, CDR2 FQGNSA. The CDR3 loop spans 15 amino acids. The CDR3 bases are TGTGCCAGCAGCCCGACTAGCGGGAACTCCTACGAGCAGTACTTC. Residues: CASSPTSGNSYEQYF. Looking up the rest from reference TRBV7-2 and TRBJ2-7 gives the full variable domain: GAGVSQSPSNKVTEKGKDVELRCDPISGHTALYWYRQSLGQGLEFLIYFQGNSAPDKSGLPSDRFSAERTGGSVSTLTIQRTQQEDSAVYLCASSPTSGNSYEQYFGPGTRLTVT.

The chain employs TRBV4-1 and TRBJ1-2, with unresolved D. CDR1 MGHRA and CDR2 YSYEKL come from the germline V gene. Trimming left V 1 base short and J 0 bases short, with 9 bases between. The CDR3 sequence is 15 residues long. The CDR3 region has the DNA TGCGCCAGCAGCCAAGTATCCGGTTCTAACTATGGCTACACCTTC. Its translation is CASSQVSGSNYGYTF.

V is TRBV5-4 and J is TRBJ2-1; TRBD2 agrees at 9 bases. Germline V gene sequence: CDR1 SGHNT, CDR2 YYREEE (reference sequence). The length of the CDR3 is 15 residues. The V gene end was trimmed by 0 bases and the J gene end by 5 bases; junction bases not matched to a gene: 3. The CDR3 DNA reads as TGTGCCAGCAGCTTGGGACTAGCGGATAACAATGAGCAGTTCTTC. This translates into CASSLGLADNNEQFF.

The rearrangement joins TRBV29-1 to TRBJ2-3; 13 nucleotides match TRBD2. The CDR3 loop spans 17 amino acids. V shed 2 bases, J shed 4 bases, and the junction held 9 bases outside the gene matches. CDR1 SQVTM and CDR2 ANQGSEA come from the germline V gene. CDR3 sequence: CSVEFRTSGRVADTQYF. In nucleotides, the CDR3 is TGCAGCGTTGAATTTAGGACTAGCGGGAGAGTCGCAGATACGCAGTATTTT.

The CDR3 region has the DNA TGTGCCAGCAGCTTAATCGGTAGCGCGCAGGGGTTCTATGGCTACACCTTC. This encodes CASSLIGSAQGFYGYTF. The chain employs TRBV7-3 and TRBJ1-2, with D possibly being TRBD1 (6 bases). This CDR3 has 17 amino acids. V lost 1 base and J lost 4, with 19 bases in between. Germline V CDR1 and CDR2: SGHTA, FQGTGA.

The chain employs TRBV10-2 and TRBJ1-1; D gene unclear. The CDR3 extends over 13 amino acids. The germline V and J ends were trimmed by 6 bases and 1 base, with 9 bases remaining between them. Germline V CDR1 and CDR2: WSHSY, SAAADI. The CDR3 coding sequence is TGCGCCAGCAGCTTACGGGGGAACACTGAAGCTTTCTTT. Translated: CASSLRGNTEAFF.

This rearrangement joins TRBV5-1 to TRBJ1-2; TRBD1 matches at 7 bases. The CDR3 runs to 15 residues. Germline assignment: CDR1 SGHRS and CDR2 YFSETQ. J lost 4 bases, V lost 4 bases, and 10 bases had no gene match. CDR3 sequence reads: CASSTGQEGPYGYTF. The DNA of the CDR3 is TGCGCCAGCAGCACCGGACAGGAAGGTCCCTATGGCTACACCTTC.

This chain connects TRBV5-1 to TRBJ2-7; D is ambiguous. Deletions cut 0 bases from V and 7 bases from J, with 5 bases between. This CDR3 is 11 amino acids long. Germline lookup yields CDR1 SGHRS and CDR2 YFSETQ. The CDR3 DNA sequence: TGCGCCAGCAGCTTGGTCGGGGAGCAGTACTTC. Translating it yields CASSLVGEQYF.

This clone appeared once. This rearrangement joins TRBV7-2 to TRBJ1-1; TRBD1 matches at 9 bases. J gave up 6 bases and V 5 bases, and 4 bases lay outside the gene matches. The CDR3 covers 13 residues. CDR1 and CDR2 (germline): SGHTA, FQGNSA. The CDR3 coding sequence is TGTGCCAGCAGCCTGGGACAGGGCTCTGAAGCTTTCTTT. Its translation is CASSLGQGSEAFF.

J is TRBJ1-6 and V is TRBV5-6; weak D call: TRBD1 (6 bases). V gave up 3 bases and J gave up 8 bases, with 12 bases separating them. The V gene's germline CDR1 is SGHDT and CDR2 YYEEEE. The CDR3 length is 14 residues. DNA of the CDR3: TGTGCCAGCAGCTCACAGGGTTTTGATTCACCCCTCCACTTT. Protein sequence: CASSSQGFDSPLHF.

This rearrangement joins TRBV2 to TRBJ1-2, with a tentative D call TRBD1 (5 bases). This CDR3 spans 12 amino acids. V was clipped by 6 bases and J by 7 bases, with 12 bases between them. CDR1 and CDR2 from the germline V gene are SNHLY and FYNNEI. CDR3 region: CASRRETGGYTF. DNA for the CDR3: TGTGCCAGCAGAAGAGAAACAGGTGGCTACACCTTC.

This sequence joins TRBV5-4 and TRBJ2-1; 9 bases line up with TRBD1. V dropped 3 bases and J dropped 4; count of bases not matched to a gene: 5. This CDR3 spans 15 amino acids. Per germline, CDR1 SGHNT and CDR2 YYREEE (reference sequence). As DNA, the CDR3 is TGTGCCAGCAGCTCCCGGGACAGGGCATACAATGAGCAGTTCTTC. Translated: CASSSRDRAYNEQFF.